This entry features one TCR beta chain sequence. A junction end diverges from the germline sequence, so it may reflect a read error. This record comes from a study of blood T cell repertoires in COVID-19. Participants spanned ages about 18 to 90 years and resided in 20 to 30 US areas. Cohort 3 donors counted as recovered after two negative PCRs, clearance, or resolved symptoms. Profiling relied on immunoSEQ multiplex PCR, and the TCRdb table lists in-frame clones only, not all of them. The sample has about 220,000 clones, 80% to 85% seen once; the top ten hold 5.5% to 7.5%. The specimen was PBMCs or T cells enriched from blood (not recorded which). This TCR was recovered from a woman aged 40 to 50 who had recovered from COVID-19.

The CDR3 DNA reads TGTGTCAGCAGCTTGTTCAGGGGCACTGAAGCTTTCTTT. Translation gives CVSSLFRGTEAFF. This chain joins TRBV5-6 and TRBJ1-1; D may be TRBD1 (6 bases). The CDR3 runs 13 residues. Germline CDR1 reads SGHDT; CDR2 reads YYEEEE.